These T cell receptor beta chains were read from a single sample in a study of T-cell reconstitution after alpha-beta-depleted transplantation in children. In TCRdb, the PCR reads were re-called with MiXCR into one record per CDR3 protein. This sample has hundreds of thousands of distinct CDR3 sequences; 10% to 15% occur once, and the top ten carry about 2.2%. Sequencing was performed on PBMCs, mostly from graft donor cells, taken 360 days after TCRalphabeta/CD19-depleted stem cell transplant. The receptors were gathered from a male patient younger than 18 who had a stem cell transplant for acute myeloid leukemia, so the T cells may come from the graft donor. Both conserved end residues are part of each CDR3. Fields, in order: CDR3 DNA, CDR3 protein, V gene, D gene, J gene, clone size, CDR3 length. The D gene is left open where the match is weak. Some rows have no size entry. The others give once, few or many, or a class for an expanded clone.

TGCAGTGCCAATGGGGGGGATTCCTACGAGCAGTACTTC,CSANGGDSYEQYF,TRBV20-1,TRBD2,TRBJ2-7,few,13
TGTGCCAGCAGCTTAGCGCCCGGGGGAAAGACCCAGTACTTC,CASSLAPGGKTQYF,TRBV7-9,.,TRBJ2-5,few,14
TGTGCCACCCATGACACAGCAGTCCCCCGGGCCTTATACGGGGAGCAGTACTTC,CATHDTAVPRALYGEQYF,TRBV28,.,TRBJ2-7,few,18
TGTGCCAGCAGCGGAACCGGGACGGAAAGATACAATGAGCAGTTCTTC,CASSGTGTERYNEQFF,TRBV9,.,TRBJ2-1,.,16
TGTGCCAGCACCCCAGACGGGTTAAGGATCTCTGGGGCCAACGTCCTGACTTTC,CASTPDGLRISGANVLTF,TRBV3-1,.,TRBJ2-6,few,18
TGTGCCAGCAGGCCTGGGACCAGCAATCAGCCCCAGCATTTT,CASRPGTSNQPQHF,TRBV7-8,.,TRBJ1-5,many,14
TGCAGTGCTAGGAGGGGAATCCGCAATGAGCAGTTCTTC,CSARRGIRNEQFF,TRBV20-1,.,TRBJ2-1,.,13
TGCAGCGCTAAGGGTAGCGGGAGGGCGGAAGACTACGAGCAGTACTTC,CSAKGSGRAEDYEQYF,TRBV29-1,TRBD2,TRBJ2-7,.,16
TGCGCCAGCAGCCAAGAGCCTCGTATACTAGCCGGGCAGTTCTTC,CASSQEPRILAGQFF,TRBV4-3,.,TRBJ2-1,.,15
TGTGCCAGCAGCTTGGACAGGGGAACGTACAATGAGCAGTTCTTC,CASSLDRGTYNEQFF,TRBV5-5,TRBD1,TRBJ2-1,many,15
TGTGCCAGCAGCCAAGAGCAGCATGCGTACTCCTACGAGCAGTACTTC,CASSQEQHAYSYEQYF,TRBV4-2,.,TRBJ2-7,.,16
TGCAGCGGCGACGGGGGGACTGAAGCTTTCTTT,CSGDGGTEAFF,TRBV29-1,.,TRBJ1-1,few,11